These 32 T cell receptor beta chains came from one sample sequenced in a study of post-analysis software for immune sequencing data. TCR beta libraries were prepared from cDNA with unique molecular identifiers. Each CDR3 protein is one row after TCRdb ran MiXCR on the PCR reads. The sample consists of about 820,000 distinct CDR3 sequences, around 53% of them appearing once. The antigens of these receptors remain unknown. Findings and caveats of the study: There were roughly 5 TRBV segments more frequent in patients than controls, and TRBV5-6, TRBV5-1 and TRBV20-1 were among them.

The sequencing sample was made of blood. The receptors here all came from a girl between 10 and 17 years old with multiple sclerosis.

The V gene is TRBV5-1, the J gene TRBJ1-2, with 8 bases fitting TRBD1. V was pared by 0 bases and J by 8 bases, with 9 bases of the junction left unmatched. Germline assignment: CDR1 SGHRS and CDR2 YFSETQ. CDR3 length: 15 residues. The CDR3 loop reads CASSLGIQGAWGYTF. DNA for the CDR3: TGCGCCAGCAGCTTGGGGATCCAGGGGGCATGGGGCTACACCTTC.

J is TRBJ1-1 and V is TRBV29-1; D ambiguous. V lost 3 bases and J lost 0, with 8 bases in between. The CDR3 extends over 13 amino acids. Germline-derived CDR1 and CDR2 are SQVTM and ANQGSEA. This CDR3 is CSVDGQLNTEAFF. DNA of the CDR3: TGCAGCGTTGACGGGCAGTTGAACACTGAAGCTTTCTTT.

The CDR3 protein is CASSWGETYEQYF. CDR3 sequence (DNA): TGTGCCAGCAGCTGGGGGGAAACCTACGAGCAGTACTTC. J is TRBJ2-7 and V is TRBV7-9; possible D gene TRBD2, 6 bases. The CDR3 length is 13 residues. With 4 bases removed from V and 2 bases from J, the gap between germline ends came to 9 bases. CDR1 SEHNR and CDR2 FQNEAQ come from the germline V gene (reference sequence).

DNA of the CDR3: TGCAGCGTTGAAGATCACGGGCAGGGACAAGAGACCCAGTACTTC. Translated, it gives CSVEDHGQGQETQYF. V usage is TRBV29-1 and J usage is TRBJ2-5; maybe TRBD1 (5 bases). Trimming shortened V by 0 bases and J by 2 bases, and 13 bases separated the two germline ends. The CDR3 spans 15 residues. CDR1 SQVTM and CDR2 ANQGSEA come from the germline V gene.

The gene calls are TRBV20-1 and TRBJ2-7, with 8 bases identical to TRBD1. The last part of the DNA fits TRBJ2-5 better; the J call may be wrong. CDR3 length: 13 amino acids. Looked up from germline, CDR1 is DFQATT and CDR2 is SNEGSKA (reference sequence). The CDR3 nucleotides read TGCAGTGCTAAGGCAGGGGGCGGGGAGACCCAGTACTTC. This translates into CSAKAGGGETQYF.

This rearrangement joins TRBV11-2 to TRBJ2-7, with D unclear. The V gene lost 2 bases and the J gene lost 6 bases, with 11 bases spanning the gap. This CDR3 region has 13 residues. Germline V gene data show CDR1 as SGHAT and CDR2 as FQNNGV. The CDR3 protein is CASSLFGLREQYF. Written as DNA, the CDR3 is TGTGCCAGCAGCTTATTTGGTTTGCGCGAGCAGTACTTC.

In this sample, this clonotype turned up a few times. This sequence joins TRBV24-1 and TRBJ1-5; D not resolved. Per the germline V gene, CDR1 is KGHDR and CDR2 is SFDVKD. Trimming stripped 5 bases from V and 5 bases from J, with 9 bases between. The CDR3 extends over 13 amino acids. The DNA of the CDR3 is TGTGCCACCAGTGGGGCAGCCGATCAGCCCCAGCATTTT. It encodes CATSGAADQPQHF.

V gene TRBV7-9 combines with J gene TRBJ2-5, with 8 bases identical to TRBD1. The V segment lost 2 bases and the J segment 3 bases; nucleotides outside the gene matches: 2. This CDR3 contains 14 residues. Germline V gene sequence: CDR1 SEHNR, CDR2 FQNEAQ (reference sequence). The CDR3 here is CASSLTDREETQYF. The DNA for the CDR3 is TGTGCCAGCAGCTTAACGGACAGGGAAGAGACCCAGTACTTC.

The CDR3 loop reads CASSSGTALDNEQFF. CDR3 nucleotides: TGTGCCAGCAGCTCAGGGACAGCTCTCGACAATGAGCAGTTCTTC. The chain joins TRBV7-8 to TRBJ2-1; 7 bases fit TRBD1. CDR1 SGHVS and CDR2 FQNEAQ come from the germline V gene. The CDR3 covers 15 residues. Losses at the gene ends were 4 bases for V and 5 bases for J; bases not matched to a gene: 8.

This clonotype was detected only a few times. This rearrangement joins TRBV6-5 to TRBJ2-6; D is ambiguous. The CDR3 has 18 residues. V shed 1 base and J shed 0 bases, with 13 bases lying between them. Germline V gene data show CDR1 as MNHEY and CDR2 as SVGAGI. CDR3 bases: TGTGCCAGCAGTTACTTGGCTTTGGCGGACTCTGGGGCCAACGTCCTGACTTTC. This translates into CASSYLALADSGANVLTF.

This clonotype has only a few counts. As DNA, the CDR3 is TGTGCCAGCAGCTTAGCACCGGAGGCTGGCTACACCTTC. Its protein product is CASSLAPEAGYTF. The chain recombines TRBV7-9 with TRBJ1-2; D unresolved. Germline V gene data show CDR1 as SEHNR and CDR2 as FQNEAQ (reference sequence). CDR3 size: 13 residues. Trimming took off 0 bases at V and 7 bases at J, with 9 bases between the two ends. Combining the CDR3 with reference TRBV7-9 and TRBJ1-2 gives the whole variable domain DTGVSQNPRHKITKRGQNVTFRCDPISEHNRLYWYRQTLGQGPEFLTYFQNEAQLEKSRLLSDRFSAERPKGSFSTLEIQRTEQGDSAMYLCASSLAPEAGYTFGSGTRLTVV.

The chain links TRBV5-1 to TRBJ2-7, with a weak D call TRBD2 (5 bases). The CDR3 is made up of 15 amino acids. CDR1 SGHRS and CDR2 YFSETQ come from the germline V gene. V dropped 4 bases and J dropped 8 bases, with 22 bases sitting between them. As DNA, the CDR3 is TGCGCCAGCAGCCCTGCGGCTGAGGGAAGATATCAGCAGTACTTC. Translation gives CASSPAAEGRYQQYF.

The chain is built from TRBV20-1 and TRBJ1-1; 9 positions match TRBD1. Trimming took 4 bases from V and 7 from J; bases not matched to a gene: 7. The V gene's germline CDR1 is DFQATT and CDR2 SNEGSKA (reference sequence). This CDR3 is 13 amino acids long. The CDR3 protein is CSATTTTGGEAFF. The CDR3 DNA reads as TGCAGTGCTACCACGACGACAGGGGGTGAAGCTTTCTTT.

As for this clonotype: Its ends do not fully match the called genes, so a read error is possible. The chain combines TRBV11-1 with TRBJ1-1, with D perhaps TRBD1 (6 bases). The CDR3 covers 14 residues. Germline CDR1 reads SGHAT; CDR2 reads FQDESV (reference sequence). This CDR3 reads CASSLDRDRTETFF. CDR3 nucleotides: TGTGCCAGCAGCTTAGACAGGGATCGCACTGAAACTTTCTTT.

The chain has TRBV20-1 and TRBJ2-4; no clear D gene. V was pared by 7 bases and J by 0 bases, with 7 bases between. This CDR3 region has 12 residues. Germline V CDR1 and CDR2: DFQATT, SNEGSKA (reference sequence). The CDR3 region has the DNA TGCAGTGTTGGCTTAGCCAAAAACATTCAGTACTTC. This codes for CSVGLAKNIQYF.

This rearrangement joins TRBV5-6 to TRBJ1-2; D remains unclear. Deletions cut 4 bases from V and 2 bases from J, with 9 bases between. The CDR3 consists of 13 residues. CDR1 is SGHDT and CDR2 is YYEEEE in the germline V gene. The CDR3 DNA reads TGTGCCAGCAGCGGAGCTATAAACTATGGCTACACCTTC. It specifies CASSGAINYGYTF.

This clonotype has only a few counts. The rearrangement links TRBV7-9 to TRBJ2-1, with D perhaps TRBD2 (5 bases). The CDR3 spans 14 residues. The V gene's germline CDR1 is SEHNR and CDR2 FQNEAQ (reference sequence). Trimming removed 5 bases from V and 8 bases from J, with 16 bases in between. In DNA form, the CDR3 reads TGTGCCAGCAGCCCTCGGGGTGCGGCCGATGAGCAGTTCTTC. It is translated as CASSPRGAADEQFF.

The V gene is TRBV5-1, the J gene TRBJ2-7; 7 positions agree with TRBD1. The closer fit of TRBJ2-5 to the DNA end suggests the J call may be wrong. The CDR3 is 14 residues long. Per the germline V gene, CDR1 is SGHRS and CDR2 is YFSETQ. The CDR3 region is CASTQGSPPETQYF. The CDR3 DNA reads TGCGCCAGCACACAGGGGTCGCCCCCAGAGACCCAGTACTTC.

A few counts support this clonotype. One end of the junction varies from germline; a read error may be responsible. The chain links TRBV12-3 or TRBV12-4 to TRBJ2-4; the match to TRBD2 covers 9 bases. The CDR3 sequence is 13 residues long. The CDR3: CASSLAGPNIQYF. CDR3 nucleotides: TGTGCCAGCAGTCTAGCGGGACCGAACATTCAGTACTTC.

In DNA, the CDR3 is TGCGCCAGCAGCCAAGAAGGGGCAGGGCCGGGGACCCAGTACTTC. This encodes CASSQEGAGPGTQYF. This chain uses TRBV4-1 with TRBJ2-7; weak D call: TRBD1 (5 bases). Matching the DNA end better, TRBJ2-5 makes the J call doubtful. Germline V gene lookup returns CDR1 MGHRA and CDR2 YSYEKL. CDR3 length: 15 amino acids.

This clonotype was counted between two and nine times. This chain links TRBV10-3 with TRBJ2-5; TRBD1 aligns across 7 bases. CDR3 size: 13 residues. V lost 4 bases, J lost 4 bases, and 3 bases stayed unmatched. Germline loops: CDR1 ENHRY, CDR2 SYGVKD. The CDR3 region is CAISGQGAETQYF. The CDR3 DNA reads TGTGCCATCAGTGGACAGGGTGCAGAGACCCAGTACTTC.

This clonotype was picked up a small number of times. The chain has TRBV5-1 and TRBJ2-7, with 7 bases matching TRBD2. Trimming cost V 0 bases and J 5 bases; bases outside gene matches: 8. This CDR3 has 15 amino acids. Germline values: CDR1 SGHRS, CDR2 YFSETQ. The CDR3 region is CASSLGDAGDHEQYF. CDR3 nucleotides: TGCGCCAGCAGCTTGGGTGATGCGGGAGACCACGAGCAGTACTTC. The variable domain in full, completed from reference TRBV5-1 and TRBJ2-7, reads KAGVTQTPRYLIKTRGQQVTLSCSPISGHRSVSWYQQTPGQGLQFLFEYFSETQRNKGNFPGRFSGRQFSNSRSEMNVSTLELGDSALYLCASSLGDAGDHEQYFGPGTRLTVT.

For this clonotype: The junction does not match germline at one end; this may be a read error. This sequence joins TRBV20-1 and TRBJ1-1; no reliable D call. Per germline, CDR1 DFQATT and CDR2 SNEGSKA (reference sequence). This CDR3 has 11 amino acids. CDR3 coding DNA: TGCAGTGCTGGAGAAGGCCCTGAAGCTTTCTTT. The encoded protein is CSAGEGPEAFF.

The chain recombines TRBV5-5 with TRBJ1-5, with D tentatively TRBD1 (6 bases). This CDR3 spans 16 amino acids. In germline, CDR1 is SGHKS, CDR2 YYEKEE (reference sequence). V gave up 0 bases and J gave up 2 bases, with 12 bases separating them. The CDR3 region has the DNA TGTGCCAGCAGCTTGGCCTCGGCAGGGGGCAATCAGCCCCAGCATTTT. It encodes CASSLASAGGNQPQHF. The full variable domain, in which reference TRBV5-5 and TRBJ1-5 provide the parts outside the CDR3, is DAGVTQSPTHLIKTRGQQVTLRCSPISGHKSVSWYQQVLGQGPQFIFQYYEKEERGRGNFPDRFSARQFPNYSSELNVNALLLGDSALYLCASSLASAGGNQPQHFGDGTRLSIL.

V and J are TRBV7-2 and TRBJ2-7; TRBD2 agrees at 13 bases. The CDR3 consists of 16 residues. The germline gives CDR1 SGHTA, CDR2 FQGNSA. V dropped 4 bases and J dropped 6; count of bases not matched to a gene: 9. As DNA, the CDR3 is TGTGCCAGCAGCTCTAGGGTGGGACTAGCGGGGAGCGAGCAGTACTTC. Translation gives CASSSRVGLAGSEQYF.

The chain employs TRBV20-1 and TRBJ2-1; D perhaps matches TRBD2 (6 bases). The V and J ends lost 3 bases and 6 bases respectively, with 12 bases between them. The CDR3 totals 13 residues. The germline gives CDR1 DFQATT, CDR2 SNEGSKA (reference sequence). The chain's CDR3 is CSARGEVRNEQFF. The CDR3, as DNA: TGCAGTGCTAGGGGGGAGGTGCGCAATGAGCAGTTCTTC.

V is TRBV12-5 and J is TRBJ2-1; 16 nucleotides align to TRBD2. Germline CDR1 LGHNT, CDR2 FRNRAP. The junction had 3 bases not matched to a gene; V was cut back by 0 bases and J by 7 bases. The CDR3 spans 17 residues. CDR3 DNA: TGTGCTAGTGGTTTGGTGGGACTAGCGGGAGGGCCAAATGAGCAGTTCTTC. Protein sequence: CASGLVGLAGGPNEQFF.

This clonotype appeared a few times. This chain uses TRBV5-1 with TRBJ2-3, with TRBD2 matching 10 bases. Unmatched junction bases numbered 5, after V lost 5 bases and J lost 2 bases. The CDR3 covers 15 residues. CDR1 and CDR2 (germline): SGHRS, YFSETQ. The CDR3 is CASRRTSGLTDTQYF. The CDR3 nucleotides are TGCGCCAGCAGACGGACTAGCGGACTCACAGATACGCAGTATTTT. Looking up the rest from reference TRBV5-1 and TRBJ2-3 gives the full variable domain: KAGVTQTPRYLIKTRGQQVTLSCSPISGHRSVSWYQQTPGQGLQFLFEYFSETQRNKGNFPGRFSGRQFSNSRSEMNVSTLELGDSALYLCASRRTSGLTDTQYFGPGTRLTVL.

CDR3 coding DNA: TGCAGTGCTGAAGAGACTAGCCGGGGGAGGGATACGCAGTATTTT. Protein sequence: CSAEETSRGRDTQYF. The chain uses TRBV20-1 and TRBJ2-3; 7 bases line up with TRBD2. The CDR3 loop spans 15 amino acids. Per the germline V gene, CDR1 is DFQATT and CDR2 is SNEGSKA (reference sequence). V shed 5 bases and J 6 bases; nucleotides not matched to a gene: 14.

The DNA of the CDR3 is TGTGCCAGCAGGTACGATCGCCCGACAGGGATATCCTACAATGAGCAGTTCTTC. It translates to CASRYDRPTGISYNEQFF. This chain links TRBV6-2 or TRBV6-3 with TRBJ2-1, with TRBD1 identical over 7 bases. J lost 1 base, V lost 6 bases, and 15 bases had no gene match. The CDR3 loop spans 18 amino acids. Germline values: CDR1 MNHEY, CDR2 SVGEGT.

The chain joins TRBV5-1 to TRBJ2-5; TRBD2 matches 8 bases. V was pared by 6 bases and J by 1 base, with 5 bases of the junction left unmatched. The CDR3 is 14 residues long. Germline CDR1 is SGHRS and CDR2 is YFSETQ. In DNA, the CDR3 is TGCGCCAGCATGGTAGCGGGGAGCCAAGAGACCCAGTACTTC. Translation: CASMVAGSQETQYF.

CDR3 bases: TGCAGTGCCCGGGCCAGGGCCAACGAGCAGTACTTC. It yields the protein CSARARANEQYF. The chain links TRBV20-1 to TRBJ2-7; the D gene is possibly TRBD1 (5 bases). The CDR3 is 12 amino acids. Germline V gene sequence: CDR1 DFQATT, CDR2 SNEGSKA (reference sequence). The germline V and J ends were trimmed by 6 bases and 5 bases, with 14 bases remaining between them.